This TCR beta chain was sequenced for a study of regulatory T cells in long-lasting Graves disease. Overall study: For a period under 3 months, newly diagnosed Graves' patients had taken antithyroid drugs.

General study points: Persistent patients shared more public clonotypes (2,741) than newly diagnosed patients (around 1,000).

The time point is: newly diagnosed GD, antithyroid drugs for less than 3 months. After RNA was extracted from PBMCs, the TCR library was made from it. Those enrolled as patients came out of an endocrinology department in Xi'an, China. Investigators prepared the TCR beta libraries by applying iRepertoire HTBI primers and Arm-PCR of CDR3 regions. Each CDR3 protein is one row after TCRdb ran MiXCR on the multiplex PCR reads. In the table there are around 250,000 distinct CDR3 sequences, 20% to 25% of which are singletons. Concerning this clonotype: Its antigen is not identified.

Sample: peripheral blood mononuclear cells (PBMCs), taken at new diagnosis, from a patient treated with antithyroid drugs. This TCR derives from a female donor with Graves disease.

The CDR3 spells CASSELKSGDYGYTF. As DNA, the CDR3 is TGTGCCAGCAGTGAATTAAAGTCAGGGGACTATGGCTACACCTTC. The chain links TRBV25-1 to TRBJ1-2; possibly TRBD1 for D (6 bases). Germline V gene lookup returns CDR1 MGHDK and CDR2 SYGVNS. V was pared by 1 base and J by 3 bases, with 12 bases between. The length of the CDR3 is 15 residues.